This entry features one T cell receptor beta chain sequence. This table comes from immunoSEQ multiplex PCR, and its TCRdb copy is limited to in-frame clones, with some not included. Found here are about 390,000 clones, roughly 89% of them singletons; the top ten hold 10%. This entry belongs to a study of blood T cell repertoires in COVID-19. V was clipped by 6 bases and J by 6 bases, with 20 bases between them. CDR3 length: 15 residues. Germline CDR1 is MNHEY and CDR2 is SVGAGI. The sequence was obtained from a woman between 50 and 59 years old who had recovered from COVID-19. The chain carries TRBV6-5 and TRBJ1-1; D is possibly TRBD1 (6 bases). The sequenced sample was PBMCs or T cells enriched from blood (not recorded which). The CDR3 here is CASSQPQGGDSEAFF. In DNA, the CDR3 is TGTGCCAGCAGCCAACCCCAAGGGGGAGATTCTGAAGCTTTCTTT.